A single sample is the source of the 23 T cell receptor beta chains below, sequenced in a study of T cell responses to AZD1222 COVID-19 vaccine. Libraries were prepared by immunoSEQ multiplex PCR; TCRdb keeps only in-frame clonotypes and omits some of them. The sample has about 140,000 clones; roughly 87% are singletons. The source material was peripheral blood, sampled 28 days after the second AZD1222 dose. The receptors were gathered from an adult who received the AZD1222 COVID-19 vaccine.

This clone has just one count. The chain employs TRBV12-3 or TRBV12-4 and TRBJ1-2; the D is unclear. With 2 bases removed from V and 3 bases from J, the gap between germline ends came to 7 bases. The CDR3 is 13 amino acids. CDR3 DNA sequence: TGTGCCAGCAGTTTAATGGAGGACTATGGCTACACCTTC. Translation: CASSLMEDYGYTF.

CDR3 nucleotides: TGCGCCAGCAGCTTGGGGGTAGAGGGGATCCTTGGGGCCAACGTCCTGACTTTC. Translating gives CASSLGVEGILGANVLTF. This chain uses TRBV5-1 with TRBJ2-6; D is perhaps TRBD1 or TRBD2 (5 bases each). Per the germline V gene, CDR1 is SGHRS and CDR2 is YFSETQ. The CDR3 length is 18 residues. Trimming shortened V by 0 bases and J by 3 bases, and 16 bases separated the two germline ends.

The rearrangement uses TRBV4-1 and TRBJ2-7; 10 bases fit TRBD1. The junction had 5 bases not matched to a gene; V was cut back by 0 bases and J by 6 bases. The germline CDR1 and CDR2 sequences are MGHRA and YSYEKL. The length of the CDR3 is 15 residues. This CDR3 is CASSQEETGGPEQYF. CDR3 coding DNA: TGCGCCAGCAGCCAAGAAGAGACAGGGGGCCCCGAGCAGTACTTC.

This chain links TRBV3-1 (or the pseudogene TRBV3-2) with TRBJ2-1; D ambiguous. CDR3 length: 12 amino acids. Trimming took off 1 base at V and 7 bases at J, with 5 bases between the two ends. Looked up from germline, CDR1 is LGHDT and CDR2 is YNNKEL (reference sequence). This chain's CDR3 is CASSQGVNEQFF. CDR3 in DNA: TGTGCCAGCAGCCAAGGGGTAAATGAGCAGTTCTTC.

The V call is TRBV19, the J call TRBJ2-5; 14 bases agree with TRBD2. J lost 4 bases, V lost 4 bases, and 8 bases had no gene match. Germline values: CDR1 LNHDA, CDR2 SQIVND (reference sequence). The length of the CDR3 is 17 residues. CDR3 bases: TGTGCCAGTAGTACGGGACTAGCGGGGGCCGCAGGAGAGACCCAGTACTTC. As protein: CASSTGLAGAAGETQYF.

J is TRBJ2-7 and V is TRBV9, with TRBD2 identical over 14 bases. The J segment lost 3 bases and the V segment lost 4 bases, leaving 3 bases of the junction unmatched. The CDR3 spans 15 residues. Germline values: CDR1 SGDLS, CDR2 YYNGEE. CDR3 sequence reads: CASSPGTSGGYEQYF. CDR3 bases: TGTGCCAGCAGCCCGGGGACTAGCGGGGGCTACGAGCAGTACTTC.

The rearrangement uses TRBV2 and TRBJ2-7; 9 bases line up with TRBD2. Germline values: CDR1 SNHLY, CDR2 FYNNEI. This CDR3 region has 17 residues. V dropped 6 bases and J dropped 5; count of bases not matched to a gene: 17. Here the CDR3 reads CASRTGAGGNRWHEQYF. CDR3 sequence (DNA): TGTGCCAGCAGGACAGGAGCGGGAGGAAATCGTTGGCACGAGCAGTACTTC.

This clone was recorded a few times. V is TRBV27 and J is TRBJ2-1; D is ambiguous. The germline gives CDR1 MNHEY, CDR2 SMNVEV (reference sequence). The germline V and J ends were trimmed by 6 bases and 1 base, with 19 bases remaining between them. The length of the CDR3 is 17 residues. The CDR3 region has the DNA TGTGCCAGCAGCCCTCAGTCCGGAACCCTTTCCTACAATGAGCAGTTCTTC. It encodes CASSPQSGTLSYNEQFF.

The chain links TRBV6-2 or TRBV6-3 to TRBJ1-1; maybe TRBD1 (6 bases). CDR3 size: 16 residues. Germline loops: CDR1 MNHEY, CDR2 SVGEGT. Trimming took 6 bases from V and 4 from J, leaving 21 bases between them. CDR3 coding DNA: TGTGCCAGCAGCAAATCACAGGGAGCGGGTGCCACTGAAGCTTTCTTT. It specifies CASSKSQGAGATEAFF.

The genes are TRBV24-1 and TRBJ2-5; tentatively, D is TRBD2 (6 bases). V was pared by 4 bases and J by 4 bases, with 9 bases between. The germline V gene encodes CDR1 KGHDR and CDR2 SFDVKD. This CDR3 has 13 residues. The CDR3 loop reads CATSDPGLETQYF. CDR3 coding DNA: TGTGCCACCAGTGACCCGGGACTAGAGACCCAGTACTTC.

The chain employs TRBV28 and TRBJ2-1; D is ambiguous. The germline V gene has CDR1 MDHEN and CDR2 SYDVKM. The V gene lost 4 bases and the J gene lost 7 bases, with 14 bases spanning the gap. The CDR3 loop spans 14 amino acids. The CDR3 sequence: CASSSPSDGNEQFF. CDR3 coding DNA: TGTGCCAGCAGTTCCCCATCCGATGGGAATGAGCAGTTCTTC.

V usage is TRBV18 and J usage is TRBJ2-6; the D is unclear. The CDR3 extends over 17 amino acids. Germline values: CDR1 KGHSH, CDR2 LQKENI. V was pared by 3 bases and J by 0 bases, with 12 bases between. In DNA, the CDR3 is TGTGCCAGCTCACCGGGATTACCACTCTCTGGGGCCAACGTCCTGACTTTC. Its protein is CASSPGLPLSGANVLTF.

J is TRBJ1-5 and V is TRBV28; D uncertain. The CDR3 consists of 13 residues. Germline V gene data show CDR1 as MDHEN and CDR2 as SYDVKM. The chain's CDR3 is CGARLASNQPQHF. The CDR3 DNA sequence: TGTGGCGCCCGGTTGGCTAGCAATCAGCCCCAGCATTTT. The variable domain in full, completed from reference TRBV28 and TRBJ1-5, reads DVKVTQSSRYLVKRTGEKVFLECVQDMDHENMFWYRQDPGLGLRLIYFSYDVKMKEKGDIPEGYSVSREKKERFSLILESASTNQTSMYLCGARLASNQPQHFGDGTRLSIL.

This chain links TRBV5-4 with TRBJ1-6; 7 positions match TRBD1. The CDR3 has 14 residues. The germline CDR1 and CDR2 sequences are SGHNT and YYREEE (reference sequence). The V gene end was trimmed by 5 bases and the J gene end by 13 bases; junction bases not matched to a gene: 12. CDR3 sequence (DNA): TGTGCCAGCAGGCCCGGGACAGATCGATCTCCCCTCCACTTT. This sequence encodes CASRPGTDRSPLHF.

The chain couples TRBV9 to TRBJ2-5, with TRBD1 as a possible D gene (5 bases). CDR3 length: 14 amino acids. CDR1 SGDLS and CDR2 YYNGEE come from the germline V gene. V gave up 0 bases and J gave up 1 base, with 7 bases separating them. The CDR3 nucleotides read TGTGCCAGCAGCGTAGATCAGGGCCAAGAGACCCAGTACTTC. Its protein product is CASSVDQGQETQYF.

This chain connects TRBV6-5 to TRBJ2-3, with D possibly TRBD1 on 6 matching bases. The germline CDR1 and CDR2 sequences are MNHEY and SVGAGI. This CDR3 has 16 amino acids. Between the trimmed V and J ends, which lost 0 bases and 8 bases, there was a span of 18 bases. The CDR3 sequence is CASSYSSTGQIPTQYF. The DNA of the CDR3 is TGTGCCAGCAGTTACTCGAGTACGGGACAAATCCCTACGCAGTATTTT.

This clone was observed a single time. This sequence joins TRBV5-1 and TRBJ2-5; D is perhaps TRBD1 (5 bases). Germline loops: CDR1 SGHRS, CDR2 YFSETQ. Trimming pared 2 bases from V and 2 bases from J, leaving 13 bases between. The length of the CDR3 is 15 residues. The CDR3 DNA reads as TGCGCCAGCAGCTTAAACTCAGGGAATCAAGAGACCCAGTACTTC. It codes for CASSLNSGNQETQYF.

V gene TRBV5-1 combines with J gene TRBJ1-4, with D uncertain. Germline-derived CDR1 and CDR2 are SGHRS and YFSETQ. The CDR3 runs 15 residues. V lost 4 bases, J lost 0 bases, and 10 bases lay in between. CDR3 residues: CASSPNLATNEKLFF. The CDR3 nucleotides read TGCGCCAGCAGCCCCAACTTAGCAACTAATGAAAAACTGTTTTTT.

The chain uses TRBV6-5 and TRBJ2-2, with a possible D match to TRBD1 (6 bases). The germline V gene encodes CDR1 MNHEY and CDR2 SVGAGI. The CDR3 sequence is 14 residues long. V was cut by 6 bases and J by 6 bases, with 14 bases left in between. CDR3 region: CASREFSGAGELFF. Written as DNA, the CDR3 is TGTGCCAGCAGGGAGTTTTCAGGGGCCGGGGAGCTGTTTTTT.

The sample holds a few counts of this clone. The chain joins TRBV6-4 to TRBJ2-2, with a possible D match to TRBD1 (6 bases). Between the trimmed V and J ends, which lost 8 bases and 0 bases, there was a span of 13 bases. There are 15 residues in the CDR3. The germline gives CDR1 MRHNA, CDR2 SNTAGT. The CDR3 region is CASGVGDTNTGELFF. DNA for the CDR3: TGTGCCAGCGGTGTGGGGGACACGAACACCGGGGAGCTGTTTTTT.

The CDR3 DNA reads as TGTGCCAGCAGCTTCGGACTAGCGGGGACCAGGGGTACGCAGTATTTT. Translation gives CASSFGLAGTRGTQYF. The chain uses TRBV11-2 and TRBJ2-3; 12 nucleotides align to TRBD2. CDR1 is SGHAT and CDR2 is FQNNGV in the germline V gene. The CDR3 contains 16 residues. Trimming cost V 3 bases and J 8 bases; bases outside gene matches: 9.

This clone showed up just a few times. CDR3 residues: CASSLRGDRGIQPQHF. The DNA of the CDR3 is TGTGCCAGCAGCTTAAGGGGGGACAGGGGTATACAACCCCAGCATTTT. The rearrangement uses TRBV7-9 and TRBJ1-5; TRBD1 matches at 10 bases. With 2 bases clipped from V and 10 bases from J, the junction kept 11 bases outside the gene matches. CDR3 length equals 16 residues. Germline assignment: CDR1 SEHNR and CDR2 FQNEAQ (reference sequence).

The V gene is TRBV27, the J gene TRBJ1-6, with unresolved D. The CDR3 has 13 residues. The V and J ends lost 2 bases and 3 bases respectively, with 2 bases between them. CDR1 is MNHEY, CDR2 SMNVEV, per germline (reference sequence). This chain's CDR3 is CASSLDYNSPLHF. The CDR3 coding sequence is TGTGCCAGCAGTTTAGACTATAATTCACCCCTCCACTTT.